This T cell receptor (beta chain) was recovered during a study of blood T cells in healthy people across ages. PCR was performed a second time for about 7 to 12 cycles using a sample-barcoded 5' primer and a J-beta primer mix. Each CDR3 protein is one row after TCRdb ran MiXCR on the 5' RACE reads. The profile shows about 1 million distinct CDR3 sequences, 40% to 45% of them singletons. The sample holds many counts of this clonotype. V was clipped by 0 bases and J by 4 bases, with 7 bases between them. Germline values: CDR1 MNHEY, CDR2 SMNVEV (reference sequence). CDR3 length: 13 residues. Sequenced: blood. The chain recombines TRBV27 with TRBJ2-7; TRBD1 might be the D (6 bases). The receptor's source is a woman aged 60-70 years in good health. As DNA, the CDR3 is TGTGCCAGCAGTTTATCAACAGGGTACGAGCAGTACTTC. Its protein is CASSLSTGYEQYF.